The 25 T cell receptor beta chains below all came from one sample that was sequenced in a study of blood T cell repertoires in COVID-19. Clones were read by immunoSEQ multiplex PCR, and TCRdb kept only the in-frame ones, dropping some. Of roughly 330,000 clones listed, approximately 89% are singletons. Sequencing input: PBMCs or T cells enriched from blood (not recorded which). The source is a woman aged 25 to 39 who had recovered from COVID-19.

The chain uses TRBV6-1 and TRBJ2-3; a possible D gene is TRBD1 (6 bases). V lost 3 bases and J lost 5, with 9 bases in between. Looked up from germline, CDR1 is MNHNS and CDR2 is SASEGT. The length of the CDR3 is 13 residues. The CDR3 region is CASSERGGDTQYF. The CDR3 region has the DNA TGTGCCAGCAGTGAGAGAGGGGGAGATACGCAGTATTTT.

The J gene is TRBJ1-2, the V gene TRBV29-1, with D perhaps TRBD1 (5 bases). V dropped 2 bases and J dropped 8 bases, with 15 bases sitting between them. The CDR3 is 13 residues long. CDR1 SQVTM and CDR2 ANQGSEA come from the germline V gene. CDR3 residues: CSVEPQGLGGYTF. CDR3 nucleotide sequence: TGCAGCGTTGAACCCCAGGGATTGGGCGGCTACACCTTC.

The chain links TRBV19 to TRBJ1-5; 10 bases are a match to TRBD1. The CDR3 is made up of 15 amino acids. Germline V lookup: CDR1 LNHDA, CDR2 SQIVND (reference sequence). The ends lost 1 base at V and 5 bases at J; junction bases unmatched: 2. The CDR3 DNA reads as TGTGCCAGTAGTATAGGGACAGGGGGTTATCAGCCCCAGCATTTT. It encodes CASSIGTGGYQPQHF.

Remarks on this clone: Other nucleotide sequences in the sample specify the same CDR3. V and J are TRBV18 and TRBJ2-3; D is possibly TRBD2 (5 bases). Trimming cost V 2 bases and J 7 bases, with 7 bases left between them. The CDR3 length is 12 residues. Germline CDR1 reads KGHSH; CDR2 reads LQKENI. For the CDR3, the DNA is TGTGCCAGCTCACCAAGAGGGAATACGCAGTATTTT. Residues: CASSPRGNTQYF.

This rearrangement joins TRBV7-6 to TRBJ2-1; 9 bases are a match to TRBD1. Germline V lookup: CDR1 SGHVS, CDR2 FNYEAQ. CDR3 length equals 15 residues. V lost 5 bases and J lost 6; bases outside the gene matches: 8. The chain's CDR3 is CASSPTGGIGNEQFF. Written as DNA, the CDR3 is TGTGCCAGCAGCCCAACAGGGGGCATCGGCAATGAGCAGTTCTTC.

The chain uses TRBV29-1 and TRBJ1-1; D call uncertain. The CDR3 covers 15 residues. The V gene's germline CDR1 is SQVTM and CDR2 ANQGSEA. The germline V and J ends were trimmed by 6 bases and 0 bases, with 17 bases remaining between them. The CDR3 is CSVHNHLALNTEAFF. Here the CDR3 DNA reads TGCAGCGTCCACAATCATCTCGCTTTGAACACTGAAGCTTTCTTT.

This clone was picked up one time. The V call is TRBV9, the J call TRBJ1-1; maybe TRBD1 (5 bases). V lost 4 bases, J lost 2 bases, and 12 bases lay in between. The germline V gene has CDR1 SGDLS and CDR2 YYNGEE. The CDR3 length is 14 residues. CDR3 sequence reads: CASSQGVGNTEAFF. DNA for the CDR3: TGTGCCAGCAGCCAAGGGGTGGGAAACACTGAAGCTTTCTTT.

The J gene is TRBJ1-1, the V gene TRBV7-9; D gene unclear. Germline CDR1 SEHNR, CDR2 FQNEAQ (reference sequence). The V gene lost 5 bases and the J gene lost 11 bases, with 15 bases spanning the gap. There are 12 residues in the CDR3. In nucleotides, the CDR3 is TGTGCCAGCAGCCCTTTTGCTCCTGCGGCTTTCTTT. Translation gives CASSPFAPAAFF.

The CDR3 DNA is TGTGCCAGCAGGTCCGGGACTAGCACCGGGGAGCTGTTTTTT. It codes for CASRSGTSTGELFF. V usage is TRBV6-5 and J usage is TRBJ2-2; TRBD2 aligns across 8 bases. In germline, CDR1 is MNHEY, CDR2 SVGAGI. The CDR3 runs 14 residues. V shed 6 bases and J 4 bases; nucleotides not matched to a gene: 4.

V usage is TRBV4-1 and J usage is TRBJ2-5; TRBD2 agrees at 8 bases. The V and J ends lost 8 bases and 4 bases, in that order; junction bases with no gene match: 6. There are 13 residues in the CDR3. Germline loops: CDR1 MGHRA, CDR2 YSYEKL. CDR3 in amino acids: CASRGLGGETQYF. Written as DNA, the CDR3 is TGCGCCAGCCGGGGACTAGGAGGAGAGACCCAGTACTTC.

The genes are TRBV27 and TRBJ2-7, with 9 bases that match TRBD1. The CDR3 spans 15 residues. CDR1 is MNHEY, CDR2 SMNVEV, per germline (reference sequence). Germline trimming cut 6 bases from V and 1 base from J; bases unmatched to any gene: 7. The CDR3 loop reads CASRQDRGVSYEQYF. The CDR3 nucleotides are TGTGCCAGCAGACAGGACAGGGGAGTTTCCTACGAGCAGTACTTC.

The chain is built from TRBV18 and TRBJ2-3; TRBD2 matches at 11 bases. The CDR3 is 18 residues long. Per the germline V gene, CDR1 is KGHSH and CDR2 is LQKENI. Trimming removed 1 base from V and 2 bases from J; junction bases left unmatched: 8. CDR3 protein: CASSPQFGTSGTTDTQYF. The CDR3 DNA reads TGTGCCAGCTCACCACAATTTGGGACTAGCGGCACCACAGATACGCAGTATTTT.

This sequence joins TRBV7-9 and TRBJ1-4; TRBD1 matches at 7 bases. In germline, CDR1 is SEHNR, CDR2 FQNEAQ (reference sequence). The CDR3 is 13 amino acids. V gave up 8 bases and J gave up 5 bases; unmatched junction bases: 5. CDR3 DNA sequence: TGTGCCAGCGGGGACAGAGCAAATGAAAAACTGTTTTTT. Amino acids: CASGDRANEKLFF.

The V and J genes are TRBV19 and TRBJ1-2; D might be TRBD1 (5 bases). The CDR3 has 18 residues. Trimming took off 5 bases at V and 9 bases at J, with 31 bases between the two ends. Germline CDR1 reads LNHDA; CDR2 reads SQIVND (reference sequence). The DNA of the CDR3 is TGTGCCAGTAGTTTGAAGGGGCCTGGGATTTTTGAGGCTATGAGCTACACCTTC. Translating gives CASSLKGPGIFEAMSYTF.

V and J are TRBV7-2 and TRBJ1-2; the D is unclear. Trimming removed 1 base at V and 1 base at J, with 7 bases between. The CDR3 loop spans 14 amino acids. From germline, CDR1 is SGHTA and CDR2 FQGNSA. CDR3 DNA: TGTGCCAGCAGCTTAGGGGCGATTAACTATGGCTACACCTTC. Translated: CASSLGAINYGYTF. Together with reference TRBV7-2 and TRBJ1-2, the CDR3 gives the full variable domain: GAGVSQSPSNKVTEKGKDVELRCDPISGHTALYWYRQSLGQGLEFLIYFQGNSAPDKSGLPSDRFSAERTGGSVSTLTIQRTQQEDSAVYLCASSLGAINYGYTFGSGTRLTVV.

This sequence joins TRBV12-3 or TRBV12-4 and TRBJ1-2, with a tentative D call TRBD1 (5 bases). The CDR3 runs to 13 residues. The V and J ends lost 3 bases and 8 bases respectively, with 13 bases between them. CDR3 sequence reads: CASSFAGPRGYTF. The CDR3 DNA reads TGTGCCAGCAGTTTTGCGGGGCCTCGCGGCTACACCTTC.

The V call is TRBV9, the J call TRBJ2-5; TRBD2 matches at 11 bases. CDR1 and CDR2 from the germline V gene are SGDLS and YYNGEE. This CDR3 has 16 amino acids. V was clipped by 0 bases and J by 5 bases; unmatched bases: 6. The CDR3 bases are TGTGCCAGCAGCGTAGGTAGCGGGGGGGCCGGGGAGACCCAGTACTTC. This gives the protein CASSVGSGGAGETQYF.

V and J are TRBV5-5 and TRBJ1-2, with TRBD1 matching over 8 bases. Germline lookup yields CDR1 SGHKS and CDR2 YYEKEE (reference sequence). The V segment lost 2 bases and the J segment 4 bases; nucleotides outside the gene matches: 4. The CDR3 has 14 amino acids. The CDR3 protein is CASSLETGAYGYTF. In DNA, the CDR3 is TGTGCCAGCAGCTTAGAGACAGGGGCCTATGGCTACACCTTC.

The chain has TRBV3-1 (or the pseudogene TRBV3-2) and TRBJ2-5; D possibly corresponds to TRBD2 (5 bases). Germline V lookup: CDR1 LGHDT, CDR2 YNNKEL (reference sequence). CDR3 length equals 16 residues. Trimming pared 1 base from V and 4 bases from J, leaving 16 bases between. The CDR3 sequence: CASSQVESTSGETQYF. The CDR3 coding sequence is TGTGCCAGCAGCCAAGTGGAATCTACTAGTGGAGAGACCCAGTACTTC.

The chain links TRBV28 to TRBJ2-7; D is possibly TRBD1 (7 bases). This CDR3 comprises 12 residues. The V and J ends lost 3 bases and 7 bases respectively, with 10 bases between them. In germline, CDR1 is MDHEN, CDR2 SYDVKM. In nucleotides, the CDR3 is TGTGCCAGCAGTTTCCAGGGGGGTGAGCAGTACTTC. Its translation is CASSFQGGEQYF.

The chain carries TRBV6-5 and TRBJ1-2, with D possibly matching TRBD1 (5 bases). CDR1 is MNHEY, CDR2 SVGAGI, per germline. The V and J ends lost 8 bases and 2 bases respectively, with 12 bases between them. The CDR3 loop spans 13 amino acids. CDR3 DNA: TGTGCCAGCTGGGGCTCTGAAAACTATGGCTACACCTTC. It specifies CASWGSENYGYTF.

The chain links TRBV20-1 to TRBJ1-2; 9 bases fit TRBD1. J was trimmed by 3 bases and V by 3 bases; bases with no gene match: 5. CDR3 length equals 14 residues. Per the germline V gene, CDR1 is DFQATT and CDR2 is SNEGSKA (reference sequence). The CDR3 DNA reads TGCAGTGCTAGTTACAGGGGGCGCGACTATGGCTACACCTTC. Translated, it gives CSASYRGRDYGYTF.

The chain links TRBV9 to TRBJ2-1; TRBD2 matches at 15 bases. Trimming at V came to 4 bases and at J to 7 bases, leaving 6 bases not matched to a gene. The CDR3 has 16 amino acids. Germline loops: CDR1 SGDLS, CDR2 YYNGEE. CDR3 nucleotides: TGTGCCAGCAGCCCCGGACTAGCGGGGGGGCAGAATGAGCAGTTCTTC. Its protein is CASSPGLAGGQNEQFF.

The CDR3 DNA follows: TGCGCCAGCAGTGAGGTAGTTAGCAATCAGCCCCAGCATTTT. It encodes CASSEVVSNQPQHF. This chain links TRBV10-1 with TRBJ1-5; D is unresolved. Trimming shortened V by 2 bases and J by 0 bases, and 5 bases separated the two germline ends. This CDR3 region has 14 residues. Germline assignment: CDR1 WNHNN and CDR2 SYGVQD (reference sequence).

In its sample, this clone was seen once. This chain links TRBV7-6 with TRBJ1-2; D is possibly TRBD1 (5 bases). The CDR3 runs 19 residues. Deletions cut 5 bases from V and 5 bases from J, with 30 bases between. Germline V gene data show CDR1 as SGHVS and CDR2 as FNYEAQ. CDR3 coding DNA: TGTGCCAGCAGCGTTAGACAAGAACTAAGGCCCGAGGGGAGGTATGGCTACACCTTC. Its protein is CASSVRQELRPEGRYGYTF.